This entry concerns a single TCR beta chain. This entry comes from a study of blood T cell repertoires in COVID-19. Study overall: T cells, B-cell-depleted T cells, or PBMCs provided the cDNA or gDNA that served as material.

Recruited during active infection, patients (from Seattle) were subsequently followed longitudinally. The assay was immunoSEQ multiplex PCR, and TCRdb's table has in-frame clones only and misses some. The sample has about 160,000 clones; about 85% are singletons. This clonotype was sampled from an elderly man with COVID-19, enrolled during active disease. Sample: peripheral blood.

CDR3: CASSDFSRGANVLTF. For the CDR3, the DNA is TGTGCCAGCAGCGACTTCTCGCGTGGGGCCAACGTCCTGACTTTC. The chain recombines TRBV9 with TRBJ2-6; no clear D. CDR1 is SGDLS and CDR2 is YYNGEE in the germline V gene. This CDR3 region has 15 residues. V gave up 3 bases and J gave up 3 bases, with 10 bases separating them.